This T cell receptor beta chain comes out of a study of CD8+ T cells in alopecia areata. cDNA reverse transcribed from extracted RNA served as the sequencing template. Repertoires were generated with immunoSEQ multiplex PCR, while TCRdb's copy carries only in-frame clones and drops some. The sample shows about 160,000 clones, roughly 48% of them seen only once. V was trimmed by 8 bases and J by 1 base, leaving 14 bases between them. This CDR3 has 14 residues. Germline CDR1 and CDR2: GTSNPN and SVGIG (reference sequence). The chain recombines TRBV30 with TRBJ2-2, with D possibly TRBD2 on 6 matching bases. The source of this sequence is a human donor with alopecia areata. The sample comprised CD4+ T cells sorted from blood. CDR3 loop: CARTGTVNTGELFF. Written as DNA, the CDR3 is TGTGCCCGGACCGGGACTGTGAACACCGGGGAGCTGTTTTTT.